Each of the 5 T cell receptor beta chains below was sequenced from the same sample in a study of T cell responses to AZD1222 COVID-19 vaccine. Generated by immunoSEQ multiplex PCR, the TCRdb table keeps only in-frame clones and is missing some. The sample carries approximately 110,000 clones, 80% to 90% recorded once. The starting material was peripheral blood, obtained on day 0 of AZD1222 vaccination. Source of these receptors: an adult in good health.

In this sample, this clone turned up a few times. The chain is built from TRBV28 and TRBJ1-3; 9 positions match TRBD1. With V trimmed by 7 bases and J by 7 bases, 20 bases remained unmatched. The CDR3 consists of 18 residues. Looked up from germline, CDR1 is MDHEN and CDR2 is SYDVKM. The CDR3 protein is CASTLGTGFSEALNTIYF. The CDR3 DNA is TGTGCCAGCACCCTCGGGACAGGGTTTTCGGAAGCTTTGAACACCATATATTTT.

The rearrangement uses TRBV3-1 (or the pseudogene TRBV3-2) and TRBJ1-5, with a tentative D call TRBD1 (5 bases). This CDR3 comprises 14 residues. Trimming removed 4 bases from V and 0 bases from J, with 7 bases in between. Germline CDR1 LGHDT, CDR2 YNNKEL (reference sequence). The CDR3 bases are TGTGCCAGCAGCCTCGACAGTAGCAATCAGCCCCAGCATTTT. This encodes CASSLDSSNQPQHF.

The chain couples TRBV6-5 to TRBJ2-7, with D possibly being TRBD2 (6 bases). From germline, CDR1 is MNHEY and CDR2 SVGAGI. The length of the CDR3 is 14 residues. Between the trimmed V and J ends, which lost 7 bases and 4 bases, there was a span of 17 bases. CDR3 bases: TGTGCCAGCACCGTAACGGCTAGCGTATACGAGCAGTACTTC. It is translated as CASTVTASVYEQYF.

CDR3 DNA: TGTGCCAGCACCACAGGGTGGGGCTACACCTTC. This codes for CASTTGWGYTF. This sequence joins TRBV28 and TRBJ1-2, with a possible D match to TRBD1 (6 bases). V was clipped by 7 bases and J by 8 bases, with 11 bases between them. Germline values: CDR1 MDHEN, CDR2 SYDVKM. The CDR3 contains 11 residues.

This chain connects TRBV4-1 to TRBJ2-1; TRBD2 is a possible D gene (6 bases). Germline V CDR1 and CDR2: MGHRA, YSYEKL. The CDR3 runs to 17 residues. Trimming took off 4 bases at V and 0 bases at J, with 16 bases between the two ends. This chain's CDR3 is CASSPGLQFNSYNEQFF. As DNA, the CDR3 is TGCGCCAGCAGCCCAGGACTACAATTTAACTCCTACAATGAGCAGTTCTTC.